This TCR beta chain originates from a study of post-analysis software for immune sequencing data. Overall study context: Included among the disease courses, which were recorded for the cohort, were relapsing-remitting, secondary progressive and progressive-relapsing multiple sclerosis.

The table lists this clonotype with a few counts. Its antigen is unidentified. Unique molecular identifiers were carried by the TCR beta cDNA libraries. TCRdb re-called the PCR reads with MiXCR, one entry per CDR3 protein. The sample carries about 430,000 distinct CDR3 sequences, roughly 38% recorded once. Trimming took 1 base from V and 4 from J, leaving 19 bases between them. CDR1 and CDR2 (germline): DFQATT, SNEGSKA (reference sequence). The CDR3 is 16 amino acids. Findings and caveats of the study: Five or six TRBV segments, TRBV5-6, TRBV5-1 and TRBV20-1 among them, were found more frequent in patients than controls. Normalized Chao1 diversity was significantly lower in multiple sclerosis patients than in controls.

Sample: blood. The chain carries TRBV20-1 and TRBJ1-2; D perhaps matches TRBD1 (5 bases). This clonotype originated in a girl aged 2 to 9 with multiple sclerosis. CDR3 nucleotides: TGCAGTGCTAGAGCAGGAGGGGATAGCGAGAGCTATGGCTACACCTTC. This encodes CSARAGGDSESYGYTF.